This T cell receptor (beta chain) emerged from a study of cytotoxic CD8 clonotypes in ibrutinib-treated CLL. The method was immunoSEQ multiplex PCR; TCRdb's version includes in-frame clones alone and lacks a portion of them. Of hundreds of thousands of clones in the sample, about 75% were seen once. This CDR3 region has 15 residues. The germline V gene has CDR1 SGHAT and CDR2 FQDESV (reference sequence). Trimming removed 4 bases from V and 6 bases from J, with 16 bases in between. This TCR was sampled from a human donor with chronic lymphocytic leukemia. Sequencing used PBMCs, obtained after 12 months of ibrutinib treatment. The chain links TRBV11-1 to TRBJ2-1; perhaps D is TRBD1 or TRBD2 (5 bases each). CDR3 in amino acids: CASSSRGRGRNEQFF. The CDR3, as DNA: TGTGCCAGCAGCTCGAGGGGACGGGGCCGCAATGAGCAGTTCTTC.